This TCR beta chain was sequenced during a study of beta chain features in type 1 diabetes. The CDR3 covers 14 residues. Germline loops: CDR1 SGHTA, CDR2 FQGNSA. V gave up 0 bases and J gave up 2 bases, with 7 bases separating them. Expressed TCRB transcripts were sequenced, since all the RNA that had been isolated was reverse transcribed. Clones were read by immunoSEQ multiplex PCR, and TCRdb kept only the in-frame ones, dropping some. The sample carries roughly 330,000 clones, approximately 12% recorded once. Notes on the study in general: Insertions at VDJ junctions were less frequent in type 1 diabetes patients. These patients also deleted more nucleotides at the same junctions. Patients with Type 1 diabetes showed moderately but significantly shorter TCRB CDR3s in all four CD4+ subsets. In comparison with healthy donors, patients had naive, central memory and Treg TCRB repertoires that appeared more similar.

On this clone itself: Its cognate antigen is unknown. The sample holds other DNA sequences that translate to the same CDR3.

Specimen: naive CD4+ T cells from blood. The chain recombines TRBV7-2 with TRBJ1-1, with a tentative D call TRBD1 (5 bases). This sequence originates from a woman aged 18-29 years with type 1 diabetes. The CDR3 is CASSLAQANTEAFF. CDR3 DNA sequence: TGTGCCAGCAGCTTAGCACAGGCAAACACTGAAGCTTTCTTT.